These 21 T cell receptor beta chains were sequenced from one sample in a study of neurological immune-mediated disorders. TCRdb analysed the 5' RACE reads with MiXCR anew, one entry per CDR3 protein. The sample has about 38,000 distinct CDR3 sequences; about 9.9% are singletons. The sample consisted of CD4+ T cells from blood. These receptors originate from a woman aged 25 to 39 with HTLV-1-associated myelopathy (HAM/TSP).

This clonotype was seen ten or more times. The chain has TRBV28 and TRBJ1-3; D unclear. Trimming left V 2 bases short and J 0 bases short, with 11 bases between. Looked up from germline, CDR1 is MDHEN and CDR2 is SYDVKM. The CDR3 totals 16 residues. The chain's CDR3 is CASSLVAGFSGNTIYF. The CDR3 region has the DNA TGTGCCAGCAGTTTAGTAGCCGGGTTCTCTGGAAACACCATATATTTT.

This clonotype was recorded many times. The V gene is TRBV5-1, the J gene TRBJ1-1, with TRBD1 identical over 7 bases. Trimming at V came to 5 bases and at J to 8 bases, leaving 18 bases not matched to a gene. The CDR3 consists of 16 residues. The V gene's germline CDR1 is SGHRS and CDR2 YFSETQ. In DNA form, the CDR3 reads TGCGCCAGCAGACTACCTTCCGGGACAGACAATGAAGAAGCTTTCTTT. Amino acids: CASRLPSGTDNEEAFF.

This clonotype was detected many times. The rearrangement uses TRBV5-1 and TRBJ2-7; no clear D gene. Trimming left V 4 bases short and J 3 bases short, with 14 bases between. Germline V gene lookup returns CDR1 SGHRS and CDR2 YFSETQ. This CDR3 region has 14 residues. The CDR3 loop reads CASSPLRRDYEQYF. The DNA of the CDR3 is TGCGCCAGCAGCCCGCTACGGCGAGACTACGAGCAGTACTTC.

This clonotype was recorded many times. This chain uses TRBV3-1 with TRBJ1-2; no definite D call. The CDR3 spans 15 residues. The ends were cut back, 3 bases at V and 8 bases at J, with 19 bases in the middle. CDR1 and CDR2 (germline): LGHDT, YNNKEL (reference sequence). The CDR3 reads CASSHQDRRGFGYTF. The CDR3 nucleotides are TGTGCCAGCAGCCACCAAGATAGACGAGGGTTCGGCTACACCTTC.

This clonotype is labeled as medium-sized. The genes are TRBV20-1 and TRBJ2-3; 8 bases match TRBD2. The V gene end was trimmed by 2 bases and the J gene end by 5 bases; junction bases not matched to a gene: 9. The V gene's germline CDR1 is DFQATT and CDR2 SNEGSKA (reference sequence). The CDR3 totals 15 residues. This chain's CDR3 is CSARIDGGAGDTQYF. In nucleotides, the CDR3 is TGCAGTGCTAGAATTGACGGGGGGGCCGGAGATACGCAGTATTTT.

The chain recombines TRBV4-1 with TRBJ2-5; the D gene could be TRBD1 or TRBD2 (5 bases each). CDR3 size: 14 residues. CDR1 is MGHRA and CDR2 is YSYEKL in the germline V gene. V was trimmed by 4 bases and J by 5 bases, leaving 14 bases between them. CDR3 region: CASSLLTGHETQYF. In nucleotides, the CDR3 is TGCGCCAGCAGCCTCTTAACGGGGCATGAGACCCAGTACTTC.

In this sample, this clonotype turned up many times. This rearrangement joins TRBV5-4 to TRBJ1-2; unclear D gene. V shed 4 bases and J shed 4 bases, with 11 bases lying between them. The CDR3 runs to 13 residues. Per germline, CDR1 SGHNT and CDR2 YYREEE (reference sequence). The CDR3 sequence is CASSSDTSYGYTF. Here the CDR3 DNA reads TGTGCCAGCAGCAGTGACACCTCCTATGGCTACACCTTC. The whole variable domain, filled in from reference TRBV5-4 and TRBJ1-2, reads ETGVTQSPTHLIKTRGQQVTLRCSSQSGHNTVSWYQQALGQGPQFIFQYYREEENGRGNFPPRFSGLQFPNYSSELNVNALELDDSALYLCASSSDTSYGYTFGSGTRLTVV.

This clonotype has at least ten counts. This chain joins TRBV20-1 and TRBJ1-1; D gene unclear. V lost 6 bases and J 1 base, leaving 6 bases between the germline ends. There are 11 residues in the CDR3. CDR1 DFQATT and CDR2 SNEGSKA come from the germline V gene (reference sequence). The CDR3 sequence: CSAVGNTEAFF. In DNA form, the CDR3 reads TGCAGTGCAGTGGGGAACACTGAAGCTTTCTTT.

This clonotype was seen ten or more times. The V and J genes are TRBV5-6 and TRBJ2-7; tentatively, D is TRBD1 (6 bases). Trimming took 4 bases from V and 5 from J, leaving 25 bases between them. Germline assignment: CDR1 SGHDT and CDR2 YYEEEE. The CDR3 is 17 amino acids. Here the CDR3 reads CASSARNTARGPHEQYF. The CDR3 DNA reads as TGTGCCAGCAGCGCGAGAAATACCGCCAGGGGCCCCCACGAGCAGTACTTC.

This clonotype was seen many times. This chain joins TRBV18 and TRBJ2-1; D is unclear. Per germline, CDR1 KGHSH and CDR2 LQKENI. The germline V and J ends were trimmed by 2 bases and 3 bases, with 8 bases remaining between them. There are 14 residues in the CDR3. The DNA for the CDR3 is TGTGCCAGCTCACCAATGTCGGTCTACAATGAGCAGTTCTTC. Protein product: CASSPMSVYNEQFF. The full variable domain, in which reference TRBV18 and TRBJ2-1 provide the parts outside the CDR3, is NAGVMQNPRHLVRRRGQEARLRCSPMKGHSHVYWYRQLPEEGLKFMVYLQKENIIDESGMPKERFSAEFPKEGPSILRIQQVVRGDSAAYFCASSPMSVYNEQFFGPGTRLTVL.

Comment on this clonotype: At one boundary the junction diverges from the germline segment, which might be a read error. The J gene is TRBJ2-7, the V gene TRBV7-6; 9 positions match TRBD2. CDR3 length: 16 residues. Germline V CDR1 and CDR2: SGHVS, FNYEAQ. CDR3 in amino acids: CDSSLGWAGGRYKQYF. CDR3 nucleotides: TGTGACAGCAGCTTAGGATGGGCGGGGGGGAGGTACAAGCAGTACTTC.

This clonotype is labeled medium-sized (0.01 to 0.1%). The genes are TRBV15 and TRBJ2-1; D call uncertain. V shed 0 bases and J shed 3 bases, with 6 bases lying between them. CDR1 LNHNV and CDR2 YYDKDF come from the germline V gene (reference sequence). The CDR3 consists of 14 residues. The CDR3 here is CATSREAGYNEQFF. The CDR3 nucleotides are TGTGCCACCAGCAGAGAGGCAGGCTACAATGAGCAGTTCTTC.

This clonotype was recorded many times. The rearrangement joins TRBV27 to TRBJ1-2; 7 bases match TRBD1. This CDR3 has 16 amino acids. V trimming: 6 bases; J trimming: 0 bases; junction bases outside the gene matches: 10. Germline loops: CDR1 MNHEY, CDR2 SMNVEV (reference sequence). DNA for the CDR3: TGTGCCAGCAGAGAAACAGGGGTTGCGGCTAACTATGGCTACACCTTC. Translated, it gives CASRETGVAANYGYTF.

There are many counts of this clonotype. The chain uses TRBV12-3 or TRBV12-4 and TRBJ2-7; possibly TRBD1 for D (5 bases). V was shortened by 6 bases and J by 5 bases, with 20 bases between the two germline ends. The CDR3 spans 15 residues. The CDR3 nucleotides read TGTGCCAGCAGGGCACTGGGGATAGGGGTCAACGAGCAGTACTTC. It encodes CASRALGIGVNEQYF.

This clonotype has at least ten counts. This chain joins TRBV24-1 and TRBJ2-7; D gene ambiguous. In germline, CDR1 is KGHDR, CDR2 SFDVKD. Trimming took 5 bases from V and 2 from J, leaving 9 bases between them. The CDR3 length is 13 residues. The CDR3 bases are TGTGCCACCAGTGGTGAGACACCCTACGAGCAGTACTTC. Amino acids: CATSGETPYEQYF.

This clonotype has ten or more counts. This rearrangement joins TRBV20-1 to TRBJ1-2, with TRBD1 as a possible D gene (5 bases). The V gene lost 6 bases and the J gene lost 1 base, with 15 bases spanning the gap. The germline CDR1 and CDR2 sequences are DFQATT and SNEGSKA (reference sequence). The CDR3 length is 14 residues. The CDR3 sequence: CSALGRKLNYGYTF. Here the CDR3 DNA reads TGCAGTGCGCTGGGACGGAAACTTAACTATGGCTACACCTTC.

This clonotype was counted at least ten times. The chain joins TRBV4-2 to TRBJ2-2; tentatively, D is TRBD1 or TRBD2 (5 bases each). Trimming pared 3 bases from V and 0 bases from J, leaving 17 bases between. CDR3 length: 18 amino acids. The germline CDR1 and CDR2 sequences are LGHNA and YNFKEQ. Here the CDR3 reads CASSQGTGPLTNTGELFF. CDR3 nucleotide sequence: TGTGCCAGCAGCCAGGGCACGGGGCCCTTGACGAACACCGGGGAGCTGTTTTTT.

This clonotype was seen repeatedly, ten times or more. The gene calls are TRBV7-9 and TRBJ1-1; no definite D call. V lost 5 bases and J 2 bases, leaving 12 bases between the germline ends. Germline V lookup: CDR1 SEHNR, CDR2 FQNEAQ (reference sequence). The CDR3 totals 14 residues. CDR3 nucleotide sequence: TGTGCCAGCAGCCGAGACGCGGTTAACACTGAAGCTTTCTTT. Translation: CASSRDAVNTEAFF.

This clonotype was picked up many times. The rearrangement uses TRBV20-1 and TRBJ2-1; D is perhaps TRBD1 (6 bases). Germline V CDR1 and CDR2: DFQATT, SNEGSKA (reference sequence). Trimming cost V 5 bases and J 4 bases, with 9 bases left between them. The CDR3 is 12 residues long. As DNA, the CDR3 is TGCAGTGCTGCTGGACAGTACAATGAGCAGTTCTTC. Translated, it gives CSAAGQYNEQFF.

This clonotype occurred many times. V and J are TRBV7-3 and TRBJ2-3; 9 nucleotides agree with TRBD2. This CDR3 has 15 amino acids. Germline V CDR1 and CDR2: SGHTA, FQGTGA. J gave up 2 bases and V 3 bases, and 3 bases lay outside the gene matches. The CDR3 region has the DNA TGTGCCAGCAGCTTGAGCGGGGGGCTCACAGATACGCAGTATTTT. This codes for CASSLSGGLTDTQYF. The entire variable domain, with the rest obtained from reference TRBV7-3 and TRBJ2-3, is as follows: GAGVSQTPSNKVTEKGKYVELRCDPISGHTALYWYRQSLGQGPEFLIYFQGTGAADDSGLPNDRFFAVRPEGSVSTLKIQRTERGDSAVYLCASSLSGGLTDTQYFGPGTRLTVL.

Worth noting for this clonotype: A read error may produce the germline difference seen at one junction end. This chain connects TRBV18 to TRBJ2-7; D not resolved. The germline V gene encodes CDR1 KGHSH and CDR2 LQKENI. The CDR3 spans 14 residues. The CDR3 protein is CAISPNFTSYEQYF. The CDR3 bases are TGTGCCATCTCACCAAACTTTACCTCCTACGAGCAGTACTTC. Combining the CDR3 with reference TRBV18 and TRBJ2-7 gives the whole variable domain NAGVMQNPRHLVRRRGQEARLRCSPMKGHSHVYWYRQLPEEGLKFMVYLQKENIIDESGMPKERFSAEFPKEGPSILRIQQVVRGDSAAYFCAISPNFTSYEQYFGPGTRLTVT.